This passage covers 15 T cell receptor beta chains from one sample sequenced in a study of blood T cells in healthy people across ages. With a J-beta primer mix and a sample-barcoded 5' primer, a second PCR ran roughly 7 to 11 cycles. TCRdb re-analysed the 5' RACE reads in MiXCR, keeping a single row per CDR3 protein. The sample shows 450,000 to 700,000 distinct CDR3 sequences, about 26% of them seen only once. The source material was blood. The receptors here all came from a woman in her 70s in good health.

This clonotype came up a few times. The gene calls are TRBV29-1 and TRBJ1-2; the D gene is possibly TRBD1 (5 bases). Trimming took 6 bases from V and 5 from J, leaving 16 bases between them. The CDR3 totals 13 residues. The germline V gene has CDR1 SQVTM and CDR2 ANQGSEA. CDR3 in amino acids: CSVGDALGYGYTF. DNA for the CDR3: TGCAGCGTGGGGGACGCCCTAGGGTATGGCTACACCTTC. Together with reference TRBV29-1 and TRBJ1-2, the CDR3 gives the full variable domain: SAVISQKPSRDICQRGTSLTIQCQVDSQVTMMFWYRQQPGQSLTLIATANQGSEATYESGFVIDKFPISRPNLTFSTLTVSNMSPEDSSIYLCSVGDALGYGYTFGSGTRLTVV.

This clonotype occurred many times. The chain combines TRBV18 with TRBJ1-2; 9 bases match TRBD1. The length of the CDR3 is 14 residues. The germline V gene encodes CDR1 KGHSH and CDR2 LQKENI. V shed 6 bases, J shed 2 bases, and the junction held 4 bases outside the gene matches. The CDR3 nucleotides read TGTGCCAGCTCCGGGACAGGGATCAACTATGGCTACACCTTC. It encodes CASSGTGINYGYTF.

This clonotype was detected once. One junction end does not reproduce the germline sequence, and a read error may be involved. The genes are TRBV6-5 and TRBJ2-7, with a weak D call TRBD1 (5 bases). Germline V gives CDR1 MNHEY, CDR2 SVGAGI. The CDR3 sequence is 14 residues long. CDR3 in DNA: TGTGCCGGCAGTAGCAGGGTACGGGCCTACGAGCAGTACTTC. It specifies CAGSSRVRAYEQYF.

This clonotype has only a few counts. This sequence joins TRBV3-1 and TRBJ2-7; D is perhaps TRBD1 (6 bases). Trimming pared 1 base from V and 5 bases from J, leaving 9 bases between. The CDR3 length is 13 residues. Germline CDR1 and CDR2: LGHDT and YNNKEL (reference sequence). CDR3 coding DNA: TGTGCCAGCAGCCAAGTCGGGACACACGAGCAGTACTTC. The encoded protein is CASSQVGTHEQYF.

This clonotype has a handful of counts. The junction does not match germline at one end; this may be a read error. The chain combines TRBV4-2 with TRBJ2-5; TRBD2 matches 9 bases. The CDR3 spans 12 residues. The germline V gene encodes CDR1 LGHNA and CDR2 YNFKEQ. The DNA of the CDR3 is TGTGCCAGCAGCCAAGAGGGGACTAGCTTGTTCTTC. Its protein is CASSQEGTSLFF.

The CDR3 is CATSDRGFQPQHF. The CDR3 coding sequence is TGTGCCACCAGTGACAGGGGATTTCAGCCCCAGCATTTT. The gene calls are TRBV24-1 and TRBJ1-5; maybe TRBD1 (6 bases). The germline V and J ends were trimmed by 4 bases and 6 bases, with 9 bases remaining between them. Germline-derived CDR1 and CDR2 are KGHDR and SFDVKD. CDR3 length: 13 amino acids.

This clonotype turned up a few times. V usage is TRBV20-1 and J usage is TRBJ2-1, with TRBD2 matching over 10 bases. Germline values: CDR1 DFQATT, CDR2 SNEGSKA (reference sequence). The CDR3 is made up of 14 amino acids. The V gene end was trimmed by 6 bases and the J gene end by 7 bases; junction bases not matched to a gene: 9. In DNA form, the CDR3 reads TGCAGTGCGGCAACTAGCGGGGTAGAGAATGAGCAGTTCTTC. The encoded protein is CSAATSGVENEQFF.

The genes are TRBV12-3 or TRBV12-4 and TRBJ2-5, with TRBD1 identical over 10 bases. V shed 8 bases and J 6 bases; nucleotides not matched to a gene: 6. The CDR3 is 13 amino acids. Here the CDR3 reads CASLGQGEKTQYF. The CDR3, as DNA: TGTGCCAGCCTCGGACAGGGGGAAAAGACCCAGTACTTC.

The J gene is TRBJ1-2, the V gene TRBV20-1; 8 bases fit TRBD1. After removal of 3 bases from V and 7 bases from J, the junction contained 13 bases not matched to a gene. This CDR3 comprises 15 residues. Per germline, CDR1 DFQATT and CDR2 SNEGSKA (reference sequence). The CDR3 region is CSARTSGGEARGYTF. The CDR3 DNA follows: TGCAGTGCTAGGACATCAGGGGGCGAGGCTCGTGGCTACACCTTC.

The chain carries TRBV11-2 and TRBJ2-7; 12 bases fit TRBD1. Germline V gene lookup returns CDR1 SGHAT and CDR2 FQNNGV. There are 21 residues in the CDR3. The V and J ends lost 2 bases and 0 bases, in that order; junction bases with no gene match: 17. In DNA form, the CDR3 reads TGTGCCAGCAGCTTAAAAGGCCCCGGGACAGGGGGCCGCAGGAGCTCCTACGAGCAGTACTTC. Translation: CASSLKGPGTGGRRSSYEQYF. Full variable domain (outside the CDR3, taken from reference TRBV11-2 and TRBJ2-7): EAGVAQSPRYKIIEKRQSVAFWCNPISGHATLYWYQQILGQGPKLLIQFQNNGVVDDSQLPKDRFSAERLKGVDSTLKIQPAKLEDSAVYLCASSLKGPGTGGRRSSYEQYFGPGTRLTVT.

This clonotype occurred a few times. The rearrangement uses TRBV29-1 and TRBJ2-5; 8 positions agree with TRBD1. V lost 4 bases to trimming and J lost 3 bases; unmatched junction nucleotides: 4. Germline V gives CDR1 SQVTM, CDR2 ANQGSEA. The CDR3 has 13 residues. CDR3 residues: CSVVQGGKETQYF. CDR3 sequence (DNA): TGCAGCGTTGTACAGGGGGGAAAAGAGACCCAGTACTTC.

This clonotype has more than one count but fewer than ten. The gene calls are TRBV7-6 and TRBJ2-1; D might be TRBD1 or TRBD2, each matching 5 bases. The DNA matches TRBJ2-7 better at its end, which makes the J call doubtful. Germline V CDR1 and CDR2: SGHVS, FNYEAQ. CDR3 length: 12 residues. The DNA for the CDR3 is TGTGCCAGCAGCTGGGGGAACTACGAGCAGTACTTC. It codes for CASSWGNYEQYF.

This clonotype was picked up a small number of times. The rearrangement joins TRBV30 to TRBJ2-1; 9 nucleotides line up with TRBD2. CDR1 and CDR2 (germline): GTSNPN, SVGIG (reference sequence). The CDR3 is 16 amino acids. V lost 1 base and J lost 10; bases outside the gene matches: 14. The chain's CDR3 is CAWSATVAGVLTEQFF. The CDR3 DNA follows: TGTGCCTGGAGTGCCACGGTAGCGGGGGTTCTCACAGAGCAGTTCTTC.

The gene calls are TRBV5-1 and TRBJ1-1; 7 nucleotides agree with TRBD1. Looked up from germline, CDR1 is SGHRS and CDR2 is YFSETQ. The CDR3 contains 15 residues. J was trimmed by 2 bases and V by 3 bases; bases with no gene match: 7. CDR3 nucleotides: TGCGCCAGCAGCTCGGAACAGGGGATAAACACTGAAGCTTTCTTT. Its translation: CASSSEQGINTEAFF.

This clonotype was picked up many times. The chain combines TRBV7-2 with TRBJ2-3; D may match TRBD1 or TRBD2 (5 bases each). Germline CDR1 SGHTA, CDR2 FQGNSA. The CDR3 sequence is 16 residues long. Trimming pared 6 bases from V and 4 bases from J, leaving 20 bases between. CDR3 sequence: CASRFTGTHGADTQYF. CDR3 coding DNA: TGTGCCAGCAGATTCACCGGGACCCATGGGGCAGATACGCAGTATTTT. Filled out from reference TRBV7-2 and TRBJ2-3, the complete variable domain reads GAGVSQSPSNKVTEKGKDVELRCDPISGHTALYWYRQSLGQGLEFLIYFQGNSAPDKSGLPSDRFSAERTGGSVSTLTIQRTQQEDSAVYLCASRFTGTHGADTQYFGPGTRLTVL.